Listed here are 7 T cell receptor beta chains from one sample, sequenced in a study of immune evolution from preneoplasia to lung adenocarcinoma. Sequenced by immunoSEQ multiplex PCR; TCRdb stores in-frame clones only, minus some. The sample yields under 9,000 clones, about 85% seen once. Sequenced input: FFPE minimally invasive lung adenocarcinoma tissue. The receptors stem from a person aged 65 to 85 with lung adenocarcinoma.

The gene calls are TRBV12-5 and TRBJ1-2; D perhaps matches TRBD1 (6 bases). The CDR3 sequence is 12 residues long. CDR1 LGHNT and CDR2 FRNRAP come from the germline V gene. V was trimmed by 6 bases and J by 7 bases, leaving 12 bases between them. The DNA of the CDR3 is TGTGCTAGTGGCCCAGGGGAACGTGGCTACACCTTC. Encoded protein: CASGPGERGYTF. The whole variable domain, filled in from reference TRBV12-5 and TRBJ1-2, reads DARVTQTPRHKVTEMGQEVTMRCQPILGHNTVFWYRQTMMQGLELLAYFRNRAPLDDSGMPKDRFSAEMPDATLATLKIQPSEPRDSAVYFCASGPGERGYTFGSGTRLTVV.

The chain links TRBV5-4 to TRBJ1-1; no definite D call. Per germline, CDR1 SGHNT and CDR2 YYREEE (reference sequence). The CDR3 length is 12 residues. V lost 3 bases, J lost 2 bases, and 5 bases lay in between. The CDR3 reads CASSWGNTEAFF. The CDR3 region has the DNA TGTGCCAGCAGCTGGGGAAACACTGAAGCTTTCTTT.

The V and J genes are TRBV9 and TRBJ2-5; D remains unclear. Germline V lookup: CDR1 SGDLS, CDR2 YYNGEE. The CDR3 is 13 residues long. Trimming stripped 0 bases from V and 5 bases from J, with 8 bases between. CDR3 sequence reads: CASSVDAGETQYF. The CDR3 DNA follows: TGTGCCAGCAGCGTAGATGCTGGGGAGACCCAGTACTTC. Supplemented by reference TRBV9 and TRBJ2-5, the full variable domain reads DSGVTQTPKHLITATGQRVTLRCSPRSGDLSVYWYQQSLDQGLQFLIQYYNGEERAKGNILERFSAQQFPDLHSELNLSSLELGDSALYFCASSVDAGETQYFGPGTRLLVL.

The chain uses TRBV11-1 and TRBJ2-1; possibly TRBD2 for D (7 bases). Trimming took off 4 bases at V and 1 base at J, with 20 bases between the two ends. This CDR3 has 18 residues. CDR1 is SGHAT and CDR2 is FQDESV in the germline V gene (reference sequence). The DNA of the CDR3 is TGTGCCAGCAGCTACCGTGGTTTGAGGGGGGGATCCTACAATGAGCAGTTCTTC. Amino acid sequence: CASSYRGLRGGSYNEQFF.

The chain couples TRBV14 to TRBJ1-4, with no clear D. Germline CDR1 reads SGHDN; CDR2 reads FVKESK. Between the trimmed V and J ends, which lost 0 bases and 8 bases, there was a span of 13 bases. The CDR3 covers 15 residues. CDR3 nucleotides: TGTGCCAGCAGCCAAGATCGAGGGAGAGAAGAAAAACTGTTTTTT. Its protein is CASSQDRGREEKLFF.

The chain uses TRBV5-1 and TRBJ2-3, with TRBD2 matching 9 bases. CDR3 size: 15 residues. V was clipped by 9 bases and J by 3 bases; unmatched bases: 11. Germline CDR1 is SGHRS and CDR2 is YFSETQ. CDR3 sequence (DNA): TGCGCCACTCAGCGGGGGGATGGCGTAACAGATACGCAGTATTTT. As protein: CATQRGDGVTDTQYF.

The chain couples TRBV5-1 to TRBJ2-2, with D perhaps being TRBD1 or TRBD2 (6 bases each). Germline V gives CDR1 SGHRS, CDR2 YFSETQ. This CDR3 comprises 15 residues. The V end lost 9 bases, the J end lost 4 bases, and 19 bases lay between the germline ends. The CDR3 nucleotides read TGCGCCACACACCCAGGAGGGGGTTTCACCGGGGAGCTGTTTTTT. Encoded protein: CATHPGGGFTGELFF.